Below are 17 T cell receptor beta chains sequenced from a single sample in a study of a mutant IDH1 vaccine in newly diagnosed glioma. Their cognate antigens are unknown. Time point defined: week 5, during vaccination. Vaccine doses each comprised 300 ug of mutant IDH1 20-mer peptide, with topical imiquimod. Produced via immunoSEQ multiplex PCR; TCRdb's table is partial and in-frame only. This sample carries about 40,000 clones, approximately 91% of them seen once, and the ten largest clones take around 2.5%. Sequenced material: PBMCs, taken from a glioma patient whose treatment included an IDH1 peptide vaccine. These receptor sequences come from a man in his fifties or sixties with glioma.

The V call is TRBV6-5, the J call TRBJ1-1; 7 nucleotides agree with TRBD1. This CDR3 has 15 amino acids. V lost 0 bases, J lost 5 bases, and 6 bases stayed unmatched. Germline V gene lookup returns CDR1 MNHEY and CDR2 SVGAGI. CDR3: CASSYSDRLGTEAFF. The CDR3 DNA reads TGTGCCAGCAGTTACTCGGACAGGCTCGGGACTGAAGCTTTCTTT.

In this sample, this clone turned up once. This chain uses TRBV15 with TRBJ2-7; D ambiguous. V lost 0 bases and J 2 bases, leaving 5 bases between the germline ends. The germline gives CDR1 LNHNV, CDR2 YYDKDF (reference sequence). The CDR3 extends over 13 amino acids. For the CDR3, the DNA is TGTGCCACCAGCAGAGACAAGACCTACGAGCAGTACTTC. Translated, it gives CATSRDKTYEQYF. Full variable domain (rest looked up from reference TRBV15 and TRBJ2-7): DAMVIQNPRYQVTQFGKPVTLSCSQTLNHNVMYWYQQKSSQAPKLLFHYYDKDFNNEADTPDNFQSRRPNTSFCFLDIRSPGLGDTAMYLCATSRDKTYEQYFGPGTRLTVT.

V gene TRBV18 combines with J gene TRBJ1-5, with unresolved D. The CDR3 runs 13 residues. Looked up from germline, CDR1 is KGHSH and CDR2 is LQKENI. Trimming cost V 2 bases and J 0 bases, with 2 bases left between them. As DNA, the CDR3 is TGTGCCAGCTCACCAAGTAGCAATCAGCCCCAGCATTTT. Its translation: CASSPSSNQPQHF.

The chain recombines TRBV7-9 with TRBJ1-5; TRBD1 agrees at 10 bases. Germline V gene lookup returns CDR1 SEHNR and CDR2 FQNEAQ (reference sequence). V shed 5 bases, J shed 3 bases, and the junction held 7 bases outside the gene matches. This CDR3 comprises 16 residues. In DNA form, the CDR3 reads TGTGCCAGCAGCGGGAGGGACAGGGGAAACAATCAGCCCCAGCATTTT. Amino acids: CASSGRDRGNNQPQHF.

V gene TRBV7-9 combines with J gene TRBJ1-5; TRBD1 matches 10 bases. The germline V gene encodes CDR1 SEHNR and CDR2 FQNEAQ (reference sequence). V shed 6 bases, J shed 5 bases, and the junction held 13 bases outside the gene matches. The CDR3 runs to 17 residues. The CDR3 loop reads CASSPGSGTGEDQPQHF. The DNA for the CDR3 is TGTGCCAGCAGTCCCGGGTCCGGGACAGGGGAAGATCAGCCCCAGCATTTT. Looking up the rest from reference TRBV7-9 and TRBJ1-5 gives the full variable domain: DTGVSQNPRHKITKRGQNVTFRCDPISEHNRLYWYRQTLGQGPEFLTYFQNEAQLEKSRLLSDRFSAERPKGSFSTLEIQRTEQGDSAMYLCASSPGSGTGEDQPQHFGDGTRLSIL.

CDR3 nucleotides: TGCGCCAGCAGTGGGGCCGCGAAAGAGACCCAGTACTTC. As protein: CASSGAAKETQYF. This sequence joins TRBV10-1 and TRBJ2-5; D gene unclear. The V end lost 4 bases, the J end lost 3 bases, and 9 bases lay between the germline ends. The CDR3 contains 13 residues. Looked up from germline, CDR1 is WNHNN and CDR2 is SYGVQD (reference sequence).

This clone was seen once. The rearrangement uses TRBV4-1 and TRBJ1-5, with D perhaps TRBD1 (6 bases). CDR1 MGHRA and CDR2 YSYEKL come from the germline V gene. CDR3 length: 15 residues. Trimming shortened V by 0 bases and J by 7 bases, and 13 bases separated the two germline ends. CDR3 loop: CASSQDWRGLQPQHF. CDR3 coding DNA: TGCGCCAGCAGCCAAGACTGGCGGGGGCTCCAGCCCCAGCATTTT.

Details on this clone: The junction shows a germline mismatch at one end, possibly a read error. V is TRBV7-6 and J is TRBJ2-7, with D uncertain. This CDR3 comprises 14 residues. Germline V CDR1 and CDR2: SGHVS, FNYEAQ. CDR3 sequence (DNA): TGTGCCAGCAGCTTAGCGCGGTCCTCCTCCGAGCAGTACTTC. Its translation: CASSLARSSSEQYF.

The gene calls are TRBV2 and TRBJ1-2; D ambiguous. Germline V gene lookup returns CDR1 SNHLY and CDR2 FYNNEI. Deletions cut 2 bases from V and 8 bases from J, with 18 bases between. The CDR3 is made up of 15 amino acids. The DNA of the CDR3 is TGTGCCAGCAGTGAACGAGAAGTCAGATCCGCGGGCTACACCTTC. Translation gives CASSEREVRSAGYTF.

The rearrangement uses TRBV6-5 and TRBJ2-7; a possible D gene is TRBD1 (6 bases). Germline CDR1 and CDR2: MNHEY and SVGAGI. The V end lost 2 bases, the J end lost 3 bases, and 14 bases lay between the germline ends. This CDR3 is 15 amino acids long. The DNA of the CDR3 is TGTGCCAGCAGTTACGATGGTAGAGGGGGCTACGAGCAGTACTTC. This sequence encodes CASSYDGRGGYEQYF.

The chain has TRBV27 and TRBJ2-7, with unresolved D. CDR1 and CDR2 (germline): MNHEY, SMNVEV (reference sequence). V was shortened by 0 bases and J by 1 base, with 10 bases between the two germline ends. CDR3 length: 15 residues. The CDR3 spells CASSLSIADSYEQYF. In DNA form, the CDR3 reads TGTGCCAGCAGTTTATCGATTGCAGATTCCTACGAGCAGTACTTC.

The chain employs TRBV6-5 and TRBJ2-2; 9 nucleotides match TRBD1. The germline gives CDR1 MNHEY, CDR2 SVGAGI. The CDR3 is made up of 15 amino acids. After removal of 6 bases from V and 4 bases from J, the junction contained 6 bases not matched to a gene. This CDR3 is CASRKTGGGTGELFF. CDR3 in DNA: TGTGCCAGCAGAAAGACAGGGGGAGGCACCGGGGAGCTGTTTTTT.

The chain has TRBV10-3 and TRBJ1-1, with D unclear. Germline V gene lookup returns CDR1 ENHRY and CDR2 SYGVKD. Trimming pared 8 bases from V and 5 bases from J, leaving 15 bases between. This CDR3 comprises 13 residues. The CDR3 sequence: CAIQAGLRTEAFF. In DNA form, the CDR3 reads TGTGCCATCCAGGCGGGCCTGAGAACTGAAGCTTTCTTT.

The chain employs TRBV5-8 and TRBJ2-1; D is unresolved. Germline CDR1 is SGHTS and CDR2 is YDEGEE. This CDR3 region has 9 residues. V lost 3 bases and J lost 15, with 7 bases in between. The chain's CDR3 is CASSSNLFF. The CDR3 region has the DNA TGTGCCAGCAGCTCCAACCTGTTCTTC.

This chain links TRBV19 with TRBJ2-3; D ambiguous. This CDR3 comprises 11 residues. CDR1 is LNHDA and CDR2 is SQIVND in the germline V gene (reference sequence). Trimming shortened V by 7 bases and J by 7 bases, and 9 bases separated the two germline ends. CDR3 sequence (DNA): TGTGCCAGTAACGCTGGAAATACGCAGTATTTT. It yields the protein CASNAGNTQYF.

The rearrangement uses TRBV4-1 and TRBJ1-3; D might be TRBD1 (5 bases). This CDR3 comprises 15 residues. The germline V gene has CDR1 MGHRA and CDR2 YSYEKL. The V end was cut by 1 base, the J end by 2 bases, with 9 bases between. CDR3 in DNA: TGCGCCAGCAGCCAAGCTACAGGAGCTGGAAACACCATATATTTT. Amino acid sequence: CASSQATGAGNTIYF.

The genes are TRBV27 and TRBJ2-7; D ambiguous. CDR3 length: 11 amino acids. Trimming removed 8 bases at V and 0 bases at J, with 5 bases between. Germline V lookup: CDR1 MNHEY, CDR2 SMNVEV (reference sequence). The CDR3 loop reads CASFSSYEQYF. The DNA for the CDR3 is TGTGCCAGCTTTAGCTCCTACGAGCAGTACTTC.